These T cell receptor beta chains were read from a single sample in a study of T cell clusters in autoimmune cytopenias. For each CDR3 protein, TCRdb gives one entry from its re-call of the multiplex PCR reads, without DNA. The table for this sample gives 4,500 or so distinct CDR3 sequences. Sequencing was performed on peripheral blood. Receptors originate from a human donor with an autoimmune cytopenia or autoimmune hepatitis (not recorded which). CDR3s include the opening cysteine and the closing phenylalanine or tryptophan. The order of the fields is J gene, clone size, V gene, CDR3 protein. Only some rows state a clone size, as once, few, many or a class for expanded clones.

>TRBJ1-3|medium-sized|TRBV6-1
CASCIGGAGNTIYF
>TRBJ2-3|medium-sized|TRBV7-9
CVGMSRSDTQYF
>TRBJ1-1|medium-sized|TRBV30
CARSRTGNTEAFF
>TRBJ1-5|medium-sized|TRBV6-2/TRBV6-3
CASSYSTVGGSNQPQHF
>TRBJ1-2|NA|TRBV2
CASYRQGAWGYTF
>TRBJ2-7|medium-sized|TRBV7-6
CASSLAPGPYEQYF
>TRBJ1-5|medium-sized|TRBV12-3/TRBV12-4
CASSLQGQPQHF
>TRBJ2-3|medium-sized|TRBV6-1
CASSGLVDTQYF
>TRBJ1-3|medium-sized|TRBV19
CASTLRQGENTIYF
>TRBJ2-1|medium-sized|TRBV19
CASSIVGQREWDEQFF
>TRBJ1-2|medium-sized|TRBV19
CASSSTIRDFRGGYTF
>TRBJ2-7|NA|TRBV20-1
CSARDRKGYSTYEQYF
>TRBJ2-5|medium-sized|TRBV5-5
CASSLLPTGQETQYF
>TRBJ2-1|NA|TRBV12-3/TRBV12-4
CASSPVVGPYNEQFF
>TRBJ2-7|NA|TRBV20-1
CSAFSVRTGVYEQYF
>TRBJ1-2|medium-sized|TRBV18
CASSPQGRSWDGYTF
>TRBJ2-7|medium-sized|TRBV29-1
CSVASNARQGEYF
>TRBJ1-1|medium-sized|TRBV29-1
CSVERNTEAFF